This TCR beta chain originates from a study of blood T cell repertoires in COVID-19. CDR3 length: 13 amino acids. CDR1 is LNHDA and CDR2 is SQIVND in the germline V gene (reference sequence). Between the trimmed V and J ends, which lost 7 bases and 6 bases, there was a span of 13 bases. In the authors' workflow: How many nucleated cells were present was estimated from reference gene primer amplification. This table comes from immunoSEQ multiplex PCR, and its TCRdb copy is limited to in-frame clones, with some not included. V, J and clone size are those of that table, while D and trimming were read from the DNA. The data contain around 81,000 clones, 85% of them singletons.

The receptor was derived from a man between 50 and 59 years old with acute or convalescent COVID-19. The sequencing sample was made of peripheral blood. The V gene is TRBV19, the J gene TRBJ2-1; TRBD1 might be the D (6 bases). CDR3 bases: TGTGCCAGTAAGAAGGGGGATAGCAATGAGCAGTTCTTC. Residues: CASKKGDSNEQFF. Full variable domain (remainder filled in from reference TRBV19 and TRBJ2-1): DGGITQSPKYLFRKEGQNVTLSCEQNLNHDAMYWYRQDPGQGLRLIYYSQIVNDFQKGDIAEGYSVSREKKESFPLTVTSAQKNPTAFYLCASKKGDSNEQFFGPGTRLTVL.